This T cell receptor beta chain comes out of a study of cytomegalovirus exposure and HLA in healthy donors. General study results and limits: Reportedly, TCR beta sequences accurately predicted HLA-A and HLA-B alleles in most subjects. One later analysis reportedly identified an Asian-associated ancestry cluster that showed fewer N-insertions than the approximately 670-donor mean. V- and J-gene trimming of TCR beta was linked (in a later analysis) to a missense DCLRE1C variant.

Use of 60 Vbeta and 13 Jbeta primers characterized the PCR. Only in-frame clones appear in the TCRdb table, and some are missing; sequencing was by immunoSEQ multiplex PCR. Of around 190,000 clones listed, over 60% were seen once; the top ten hold 0.85% to 1.4%. With V trimmed by 6 bases and J by 0 bases, 3 bases remained unmatched. The CDR3 consists of 14 residues. Germline CDR1 reads LNHDA; CDR2 reads SQIVND (reference sequence). About this clone: Its antigen is undetermined.

This receptor was taken from a woman in her forties in good health and CMV-seronegative. The rearrangement links TRBV19 to TRBJ2-3; 7 nucleotides line up with TRBD2. The sample taken for sequencing was PBMCs. CDR3 nucleotides: TGTGCCAGTAGCACGGGGGGTAGCACAGATACGCAGTATTTT. Residues: CASSTGGSTDTQYF.